The text below deals with one T cell receptor beta chain. The CDR3 contains 14 residues. Germline CDR1 reads MNHEY; CDR2 reads SMNVEV (reference sequence). Between the trimmed V and J ends, which lost 7 bases and 4 bases, there was a span of 13 bases. These data come from a study of blood T cells in healthy people across ages. A J-beta primer mix and a sample-barcoded 5' primer were used in a second PCR of about 7 to 12 cycles. TCRdb ran MiXCR on the 5' RACE reads and lists one entry per CDR3 protein. The sample records 1.8 million or so distinct CDR3 sequences, more than 35% being singletons. This clonotype was sampled from a human donor in good health. The sequenced sample consisted of blood. J is TRBJ2-2 and V is TRBV27; weak D call: TRBD1 (6 bases). The CDR3 reads CASMHTGTTGELFF. Written as DNA, the CDR3 is TGTGCCAGCATGCATACAGGGACCACCGGGGAGCTGTTTTTT.